Listed below are T cell receptor beta chains from one sample, sequenced in a study of cytomegalovirus exposure and HLA in healthy donors. The repertoire was sequenced with immunoSEQ multiplex PCR; TCRdb's copy has only in-frame clones and lacks some. The table has some 180,000 clones, 76% seen once; the top ten hold about 1.6%. Sequencing was carried out using PBMCs. These receptors came from a man between 18 and 29 years old in good health and CMV-seronegative. CDR3s include the opening cysteine and the closing phenylalanine or tryptophan. Each record gives: D gene, V gene, clone size, J gene, CDR3 DNA, CDR3 protein. D genes are given only for firm matches. Rows give clone size only sometimes, using once, few, many, or a class for an expanded clone.

D gene: NA; V gene: TRBV7-9; clone size: NA; J gene: TRBJ2-3; CDR3 DNA: TGTGCCAGCAGCTTCGGGTTCACAGATACGCAGTATTTT; CDR3 protein: CASSFGFTDTQYF
D gene: NA; V gene: TRBV25-1; clone size: NA; J gene: TRBJ1-1; CDR3 DNA: TGTGCCAGTCTCTCAGGTTTGAACACTGAAGCTTTCTTT; CDR3 protein: CASLSGLNTEAFF
D gene: NA; V gene: TRBV28; clone size: NA; J gene: TRBJ2-3; CDR3 DNA: TGTGCCAGCAGTTTATCAACAGATACGCAGTATTTT; CDR3 protein: CASSLSTDTQYF
D gene: NA; V gene: TRBV4-1; clone size: once; J gene: TRBJ1-1; CDR3 DNA: TGCGCCAGCGCCGCACAGCTGAACACTGAAGCTTTCTTT; CDR3 protein: CASAAQLNTEAFF
D gene: NA; V gene: TRBV9; clone size: NA; J gene: TRBJ2-7; CDR3 DNA: TGTGCCAGCAGCGGGGGGACACAATCCTACGAGCAGTACTTC; CDR3 protein: CASSGGTQSYEQYF
D gene: TRBD1; V gene: TRBV5-1; clone size: few; J gene: TRBJ2-1; CDR3 DNA: TGCGCCAGCAGCAAGGGACAGGGCAAGAATGAGCAGTTCTTC; CDR3 protein: CASSKGQGKNEQFF
D gene: TRBD2; V gene: TRBV7-8; clone size: NA; J gene: TRBJ2-1; CDR3 DNA: TGTGCCAGCAGCCTTGGGACTAGCGGGGCCGGATACAATGAGCAGTTCTTC; CDR3 protein: CASSLGTSGAGYNEQFF
D gene: TRBD1; V gene: TRBV19; clone size: NA; J gene: TRBJ2-7; CDR3 DNA: TGTGCCAGTAGTACCCAGCTGGGACAGGGCTACGAGCAGTACTTC; CDR3 protein: CASSTQLGQGYEQYF
D gene: TRBD1; V gene: TRBV6-1; clone size: NA; J gene: TRBJ2-7; CDR3 DNA: TGTGCCAGCAGTCCCCGGACAGGTCCTTACGAGCAGTACTTC; CDR3 protein: CASSPRTGPYEQYF
D gene: NA; V gene: TRBV2; clone size: NA; J gene: TRBJ1-3; CDR3 DNA: TGTGCCAGCGAGGCGGGGGTGCGGGGAAACACCATATATTTT; CDR3 protein: CASEAGVRGNTIYF
D gene: NA; V gene: TRBV19; clone size: NA; J gene: TRBJ1-4; CDR3 DNA: TGTGCCAGTAGATCGGGGACATCTAATGAAAAACTGTTTTTT; CDR3 protein: CASRSGTSNEKLFF
D gene: NA; V gene: TRBV2; clone size: NA; J gene: TRBJ2-2; CDR3 DNA: TGTGCCAGCATTATCGATGCGGTCGGGACCGGGGAGCTGTTTTTT; CDR3 protein: CASIIDAVGTGELFF
D gene: NA; V gene: TRBV18; clone size: NA; J gene: TRBJ1-2; CDR3 DNA: TGTGCCAGCTCCCTTTCCGCCGGGAGGGGCTACACCTTC; CDR3 protein: CASSLSAGRGYTF
D gene: TRBD2; V gene: TRBV10-3; clone size: NA; J gene: TRBJ2-1; CDR3 DNA: TGTGCCATCAGTGGATTAGCGGGAGGGCCAAATGAGCAGTTCTTC; CDR3 protein: CAISGLAGGPNEQFF
D gene: TRBD1; V gene: TRBV5-1; clone size: NA; J gene: TRBJ1-4; CDR3 DNA: TGCGCCAGCAGCGAGTGGACAGGGCCCACTGAAAAACTGTTTTTT; CDR3 protein: CASSEWTGPTEKLFF
D gene: TRBD2; V gene: TRBV7-2; clone size: NA; J gene: TRBJ2-1; CDR3 DNA: TGTGCCAGCAGGCCGGGAGGATACAATGAGCAGTTCTTC; CDR3 protein: CASRPGGYNEQFF
D gene: TRBD2; V gene: TRBV25-1; clone size: NA; J gene: TRBJ2-1; CDR3 DNA: TGTGCCAGCAGCGGGGGGGGGCGAGGTGAGCAGTTCTTC; CDR3 protein: CASSGGGRGEQFF
D gene: TRBD2; V gene: TRBV4-1; clone size: NA; J gene: TRBJ2-1; CDR3 DNA: TGCGCCAGCAGCCAAGATACCCGTCTGAACACTAGCGGAGAAGTCTACAATGAGCAGTTCTTC; CDR3 protein: CASSQDTRLNTSGEVYNEQFF
D gene: TRBD1; V gene: TRBV7-3; clone size: few; J gene: TRBJ1-1; CDR3 DNA: TGTGCCAGCAGCGTAACAGGGGGCAGGACTGAAGCTTTCTTT; CDR3 protein: CASSVTGGRTEAFF
D gene: NA; V gene: TRBV5-6; clone size: few; J gene: TRBJ1-2; CDR3 DNA: TGTGCCAGCGGTCTTTCCGAGTCAGGAAGTGGCTACACCTTC; CDR3 protein: CASGLSESGSGYTF
D gene: NA; V gene: TRBV7-8; clone size: NA; J gene: TRBJ1-2; CDR3 DNA: TGTGCCAGCAGCGCGTTAGGGGGTGGCTACACCTTC; CDR3 protein: CASSALGGGYTF
D gene: TRBD2; V gene: TRBV9; clone size: few; J gene: TRBJ2-1; CDR3 DNA: TGTGCCTTTAGCGGGAATTTTAATGAGCAGTTCTTC; CDR3 protein: CAFSGNFNEQFF
D gene: TRBD1; V gene: TRBV6-6; clone size: NA; J gene: TRBJ1-5; CDR3 DNA: TGTGCCAGCACCGGACAGGGGCAGAATCAGCCCCAGCATTTT; CDR3 protein: CASTGQGQNQPQHF